This TCR beta chain was obtained from a study of shared clonotypes between healthy human individuals. Points from the study as a whole: Although depth was large, rarefaction showed that sequencing of the sorted subsets was incomplete.

V shed 5 bases and J shed 3 bases, with 10 bases lying between them. CDR1 and CDR2 from the germline V gene are MDHEN and SYDVKM. The CDR3 spans 14 residues. An even split of each subset's genomic DNA across several immunoSEQ plates was performed. It was 150 to 200 ng DNA, around 32,000 T cell genomes, that sorted-subset replicate PCRs used. TCRdb's table, derived via immunoSEQ multiplex PCR, lists solely in-frame clones and lacks some. The repertoire consists of around 2.1 million clones, with just over 90% occurring once and the leading ten covering 1.5% to 2%. The naive CD8 fraction comprised CD45RO-negative cells positively selected for CCR7 and excluded terminally differentiated effector memory CD45RA+ cells. Only Caucasian adults living in Nashville, Tennessee made up the donor group. A word on this clone: Its antigen is currently unknown. Other DNA sequences from this sample encode an identical CDR3 as well.

The V and J genes are TRBV28 and TRBJ2-2; no definite D call. Sequenced: naive CD8+ T cells from PBMCs. The source is a man between 18 and 29 years old in good health. Some clones in this sample may be carry-over from other donors' samples. CDR3 sequence reads: CASSPLFDTGELFF. The CDR3 DNA follows: TGTGCCAGCAGTCCCCTTTTTGACACCGGGGAGCTGTTTTTT.